Detailed here is one T cell receptor beta chain. Its antigen has not been determined. The record has no base qualities; no much larger clone is one base away. This specimen comes from a study of cytomegalovirus exposure and HLA in healthy donors (dated by TCRdb to the late 2010s). Some background on the complete study: In an earlier analysis of some 610 of the donors, 276 Gb of sequence data and 117 million unique TCR beta sequences from roughly 180 million T cells were reported. Roughly 290 gigabases of sequencing data and around 80 million unique TCR sequences made up an early release that covered around 640 HLA-typed donors. The genetic ancestry cluster associated with self-reported Caucasian donors included 81% of the 350 to 500 genotyped donors. The study aimed to test whether cataloging public T cell receptors could reveal signatures of past pathogen exposure. Using immunosequencing, the study profiled T cell repertoires from roughly 650 subjects and related those repertoires to cytomegalovirus serostatus. A separate validation cohort of about 110 different subjects was used in addition to the approximately 670-subject first cohort. The study combined high-throughput TCR immunosequencing, statistical association of individual TCRs with disease status, and machine learning to predict cytomegalovirus infection status. To study patterns of TCR occurrence, a later analysis re-analyzed previously published TCR beta repertoires from around 660 donors and added high-resolution HLA genotyping. Rather than using new phenotypic data, the later analysis identified candidate immune exposures from TCR beta sequences and from how often those sequences occurred across donors. An earlier analysis of some 600 of the donors applied high-throughput TCR beta sequencing to assess whether each TCR beta V gene segment acted as functional or pseudogenic. Donor age, sex, ethnicity and CMV serostatus were compiled alongside the repertoire data. A later genetic analysis took genome-wide SNP genotypes for about three fifths of the 666 donors and used that subset as a discovery cohort. Every repertoire in the discovery cohort had been generated on one and the same sequencing platform. Class I and class II HLA loci were covered by the typing at four-digit resolution. The number of donors typed differed by locus, with about 629-630 for A, B, C, DRB1 and DQB1, roughly 520 for DQA1, over 600 for DPA1, and some 440 for DPB1. Four or five DR-DQ haplotypes were handled as single units for association and clustering, since linkage in the cohort was strong. Across about 380 genotyped donors of the cohort, an average of approximately 220,000 unique TCR beta nucleotide sequences per donor were sequenced, and 15% to 20% of those sequences were non-productive.

The investigation overall reported the following: This cohort had only TCR beta chains sequenced, and the lack of alpha or paired-chain data limited which features could be detected. Several of the top co-occurrence clusters appeared to be linked to parvovirus B19, influenza, CMV and Epstein-Barr virus, according to a later analysis. Compared with equally common non-associated chains, HLA-associated TCR beta chains in a later analysis were more clonally expanded and had lower generation probabilities. Compared with the 666-donor mean, donors in an Asian-associated ancestry cluster had fewer N-insertions in productive TCRs, according to a later genetic analysis. Across donors, most TCR sequences were observed very rarely, whereas some public TCRs were present in many individuals. The authors suggested that the approach could potentially be extended to other disease states and immunological phenotypes. A cluster of highly shared sequence variants was judged likely to be a technical artifact of the sequencing pipeline. In an earlier analysis of some 640 of the donors, most TCR beta V segments were observed in productive rearrangements about 87% or about 30% of the time, broadly matching IMGT annotations. A later analysis associated 17,000 or so TCR beta sequences with specific HLA alleles at a false discovery rate of 0.05. The 87-base-pair reads could not distinguish some IMGT-functional V segments, including TRBV6-2 and TRBV6-3, so those segments were excluded. In a later genetic analysis, a missense DCLRE1C variant was associated with V-gene and J-gene trimming of TCR beta chains, and the association was replicated in an independent cohort. For the cohort, immune exposure information was limited to CMV serostatus. A later analysis found that TCR association rates varied across HLA loci, with DRB1 alleles showing the most associated TCRs and HLA-C alleles the fewest. When HLA alleles, especially DR and DQ, strongly co-occurred, attributing TCR associations to individual alleles was difficult. A further reported finding was that TCR beta sequences accurately predicted the HLA-A and HLA-B alleles for most subjects in the first cohort. The earlier analysis of about 600 of the donors excluded fewer than 20 rarely observed V segments, including chromosome 9 orphons, because counts were too low. Correlated functional status among segregating V segments might be attributable to linkage disequilibrium, but an unknown experimental factor could not be ruled out. Presence/absence analyses assumed roughly uniform sequencing depth across donors, an assumption that may not hold. Because HLA typing was missing for some donors at each locus, association tests included only the typed subset. Most CMV-associated TCR beta chains appeared to be HLA-restricted in a later analysis, and the HLA associations seemed to be driven largely by CMV exposure. The classifier was reported to diagnose cytomegalovirus status with high specificity and sensitivity in both the original and validation cohorts. A few of the identified cytomegalovirus-associated TCR beta chains were confirmed in vitro to be specific for cytomegalovirus antigens. The study gave a list of under 200 TCR beta chains associated with cytomegalovirus.

Libraries were prepared through the immunoSEQ multiplex PCR assay. For the multiplex PCR, a mixture combining 60 forward primers for TCR Vbeta segments and 13 reverse primers for TCR Jbeta segments was used. The CDR3 region of rearranged TCR beta genes was amplified from genomic DNA by a multiplex PCR assay. The amplified TCR beta libraries were sequenced on the Illumina HiSeq System as 87-base-pair reads. As for the authors' bioinformatics: A later analysis tallied around 87 million unique TCR beta chains across the 666 repertoires, and about 12 million of those chains were shared by two or more donors. A nearest-neighbor algorithm error-corrected the raw reads and collapsed the reads into unique sequences, merging closely related sequences to remove PCR and sequencing errors. V, D and J gene segments were assigned by aligning CDR3 sequences to IMGT reference sequences. Each retained sequence needed at least a six-nucleotide match to both a V gene segment and a J gene segment. Rearrangements were called productive when the CDR3 lacked stop codons and stayed in frame with V and J; all others were non-productive. Following IMGT convention, CDR3 was defined as the stretch from the second conserved V-encoded cysteine up to the conserved J-encoded phenylalanine. In an earlier analysis of around 570 of the donors, sequences lacking an unambiguous match to a single V gene segment were excluded. An earlier analysis of fewer than 750 of the donors called V segments functional above 56.7% productive rearrangements and segregating when the between-donor standard deviation exceeded 5%. A statistical classification framework was developed to diagnose cytomegalovirus status using the catalog of TCR beta chain sequences. In a later analysis, TCR nucleotide sequences were compared against IMGT/GENE-DB human TR gene sequences so that V and J genes could be assigned. Using the TCRdist pipeline, a later analysis assigned CDR3 sequences along with most-parsimonious VDJ recombination scenarios. In a later analysis, each TCR beta chain was defined by its CDR3 amino acid sequence together with its V-gene family, and reads lacking a unique V-gene family were excluded. To address suspected cross-contamination and a sequencing artifact, a later analysis removed 450 to 700 highly shared, low-generation-probability nucleotide sequences. For each public chain, a later analysis derived a clonal expansion index from normalized ranks of inferred template counts within each repertoire. In a later analysis, generation probabilities were computed using a VDJ recombination model fitted to out-of-frame rearrangements, and the results were checked against IGoR. In a later analysis, hypergeometric tests were used to score TCR-TCR, TCR-HLA and TCR-CMV co-occurrence, with a repertoire-size bias correction applied to TCR pairs. To estimate false discovery rates, a later analysis permuted the HLA or CMV assignments 20 times. In a later analysis, co-occurring TCRs were grouped using DBSCAN, with TCRdist sequence similarity added in when clustering inside HLA-allele-positive subsets. Repertoires with fewer than 30,000 or more than 120,000 public chains were left out of co-occurrence clustering, as were four to six repertoires with anomalous nucleotide sharing. TCRdb's version of the immuneACCESS table is confined to in-frame rearrangements and falls short of the full clone set. An unresolved V gene accounts for under half of the shortfall where checked; the remainder is of unknown origin. From that table come the V and J calls and clone size; the DNA was used to work out D and trimming. In this sample the table shows roughly 70,000 clones, over 70% of which occur a single time. Of the sample, over 10% is held by the ten largest clones.

The germline V gene (reference sequence) specifies LNHDA as CDR1 and SQIVND as CDR2. Spanning cysteine to phenylalanine, the CDR3 consists of 16 amino acids. The sequence is cut down to CDR3 DNA, 48 bases in frame from base 1. Ends trimmed: V by 5 bases, J by 7 bases; bases unmatched to a gene: 13. The cohort was made up of 666 healthy bone marrow donors. All cohort members were sampled while nominally healthy, although unrecorded immune exposures were likely present. The donor was CMV seronegative and was included in the group of around 320 seronegative cohort members. A peripheral blood sample was provided by each donor, and peripheral blood mononuclear cells were used for TCR beta sequencing. The Qiagen DNeasy Blood Extraction Kit was used to extract genomic DNA from the blood cell samples.

The sequencing sample was made of PBMCs. This clonotype originated in a man aged 65 to 79 in good health and CMV-seronegative. The rearrangement combines TRBV19 with TRBJ1-5; TRBD1 matches 8 bases in the middle. The DNA sequence reads TGTGCCAGTAGTTCGAGCCAGGGGGCAAGGGAACAGCCCCAGCATTTT. This encodes CASSSSQGAREQPQHF. Where the CDR3 stops, the reference TRBV19 and TRBJ1-5 genes take over; the full variable domain is DGGITQSPKYLFRKEGQNVTLSCEQNLNHDAMYWYRQDPGQGLRLIYYSQIVNDFQKGDIAEGYSVSREKKESFPLTVTSAQKNPTAFYLCASSSSQGAREQPQHFGDGTRLSIL.